This T cell receptor (beta chain) was observed in a study of cytomegalovirus exposure and HLA in healthy donors. This CDR3 spans 15 amino acids. With 5 bases clipped from V and 3 bases from J, the junction kept 8 bases outside the gene matches. The germline V gene encodes CDR1 SGHAT and CDR2 FQDESV (reference sequence). Method: immunoSEQ multiplex PCR; TCRdb's copy keeps in-frame clones and lacks some. The sample holds around 190,000 clones, 86% seen once. Sequenced input: PBMCs. V gene TRBV11-1 combines with J gene TRBJ1-2; TRBD1 matches at 8 bases. The source is a woman between 18 and 29 years old in good health and CMV-seronegative. The CDR3 region is CASSKDQGAHYGYTF. The CDR3 DNA reads TGTGCCAGCAGCAAAGACCAGGGGGCACACTATGGCTACACCTTC.